There are many counts of the clone carrying this TCR beta chain. Its antigen remains unknown. This sample is drawn from a study of identical twins. Study-wide findings and caveats: Beta out-of-frame sequences showed weaker excess sharing between twins.

TCRdb itself ran the 5' RACE reads through MiXCR, one entry per CDR3 protein. The sample has some 710,000 distinct CDR3 sequences, 6.1% seen once. The TCR sequence derives from a man between 18 and 35 years old in good health. Sequenced input: naive T cells sorted from blood.

CDR3 loop: CASSLSREQYF. DNA for the CDR3: TGTGCCAGCAGTTTGTCGCGCGAGCAGTACTTC. The rearrangement links TRBV28 to TRBJ2-7; D is undetermined. V gave up 3 bases and J gave up 6 bases, with 6 bases separating them. The germline gives CDR1 MDHEN, CDR2 SYDVKM. The length of the CDR3 is 11 residues. The variable domain in full, completed from reference TRBV28 and TRBJ2-7, reads DVKVTQSSRYLVKRTGEKVFLECVQDMDHENMFWYRQDPGLGLRLIYFSYDVKMKEKGDIPEGYSVSREKKERFSLILESASTNQTSMYLCASSLSREQYFGPGTRLTVT.